This T cell receptor (beta chain) is from a study of T cells in Graves' hyperthyroidism and ophthalmopathy (dated by TCRdb to the late 2010s). About the study as a whole: To identify distinguishing TCR V-J signatures, a discovery cohort of 100 or so patients was used, comprising fewer than 45 with Graves' ophthalmopathy and some 60 with stable Graves' hyperthyroidism. Prospective prediction of ophthalmopathy was tested in an independent validation cohort of fewer than 20 hyperthyroidism patients and 17 patients who later progressed to ophthalmopathy. The study also compared thyroid tissue and blood T-cell repertoires from roughly six Graves' hyperthyroidism patients. The paper describes TCR Vbeta CDR3 sequencing of about 140 peripheral blood samples, made up of roughly 45 ophthalmopathy patients, around 78 hyperthyroidism patients and 17 progressor patients. The 100 discovery patients were divided at random into training and test sets in a 7:3 ratio. Following sampling, methimazole starting at 30 mg daily was given to hyperthyroidism patients, and high-dose intravenous methylprednisolone was given to ophthalmopathy patients.

Stable Graves' hyperthyroidism was defined as the absence of progression to ophthalmopathy over 18 months of follow-up. Hyperthyroidism patients were newly diagnosed, with disease duration under 2 months, and aged 18 to 65 years. Patients with uncontrolled infections, other autoimmune diseases, pregnancy or lactation were excluded. Diagnoses were based on clinical symptoms, serum thyroxine and TRAb, thyroid ultrasound and orbital computed tomography. Total RNA was extracted using Trizol reagent, and RNA quality was assessed on an Agilent 2100 Bioanalyzer. Amplification of TCR beta CDR3 regions was carried out from RNA transcripts. The TCR CDR3 was subjected to a first round of RT-PCR using the HTBI primer set and the Qiagen OneStep RT-PCR kit. The libraries were constructed in a second round of multiplex PCR and then size-selected and purified. Paired-end sequencing of the libraries was performed with 100 bp reads on an Illumina HiSeq2000. Per the source publication's procedure: Raw data were processed with SOAPnuke, discarding reads with adapters, uncalled bases, mean Phred below 15, or no exact constant-primer or identifier match. High-quality paired reads were merged with COPE v1.2.5, and unique nucleotide sequences were defined as clonotypes. Clonotypes were aligned to IMGT TRBV, TRBD and TRBJ reference segments using MiTCR v1.1. The analysis was restricted to V-J combinations with a frequency above 0.0001, which together covered roughly 99% of the repertoires. The TCS score was defined as the ratio of F50 (clonal expansion) to E x V (chaos), calculated using BLOSUM62-based TCRdist between CDR3 peptides within each V-J. Welch's t-statistics and random forest reduced some 510 V-J features to 13, which were used in a naive Bayes classifier (R e1071). The raw public reads went through TCRdb reprocessing: fastp at Q25, MiXCR clone calling, in-frame beta chains kept. A single entry per CDR3 protein holds the most common genes and DNA from its merged rows. These V and J calls originate from TCRdb's pipeline instead of the authors' own analysis. Within this sample are some 510,000 distinct CDR3 sequences, with approximately 44% of them counted one time only. Approximately 8.2% of the sample is in the top ten clones.

Notes on this clonotype: Its antigen remains unidentified. Base qualities were left out, and no much larger clone turns up one base away.

Summary of the overall study and its limitations: In validation, the model predicted progression to ophthalmopathy with around 71% sensitivity and approximately 74% specificity, a median of approximately 6.5 months before onset. Most expanded thyroid clonotypes (frequency above 0.001) were also detected in blood, a finding suggesting that blood repertoires may reflect thyroid immune responses. Sample size was not statistically predetermined, and investigators were not blinded to group allocation. A 13 V-J signature model separated ophthalmopathy from stable hyperthyroidism, with approximately 87% sensitivity and 81.08% specificity in cross-validation and 80%/75% in testing.

The germline V gene sets CDR1 to KGHDR and CDR2 to SFDVKD. V is clipped by 4 bases and J by 10 bases, and the sequence between their germline boundaries is 10 bases long. The CDR3 starts with the cysteine, ends with the phenylalanine, and has 12 residues. Of the read, only the CDR3 DNA is kept; its 36 bases are in frame from base 1. Sequencing was done on a sample of peripheral blood or thyroid tissue (not recorded which). The rearranged segments are TRBV24-1 and TRBJ1-5, with an unclear D gene assignment. The origin of this receptor is a woman between 18 and 30 years old with Graves' hyperthyroidism. Donor details come from another sample of the same person, matched by shared clones. The CDR3 region: CATSDLDRPQHF. The bases read TGTGCCACCAGTGACCTCGATCGACCCCAGCATTTT.